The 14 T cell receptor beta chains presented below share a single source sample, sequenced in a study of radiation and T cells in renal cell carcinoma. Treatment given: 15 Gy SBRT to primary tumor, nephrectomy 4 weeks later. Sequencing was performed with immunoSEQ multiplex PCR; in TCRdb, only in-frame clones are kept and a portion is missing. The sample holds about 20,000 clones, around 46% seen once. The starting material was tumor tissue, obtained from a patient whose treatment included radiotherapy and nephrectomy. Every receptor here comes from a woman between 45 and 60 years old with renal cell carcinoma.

CDR3 amino acids: CASSVTYEQYF. DNA for the CDR3: TGTGCCAGCAGCGTAACCTACGAGCAGTACTTC. The J gene is TRBJ2-7, the V gene TRBV11-2; D is unresolved. The CDR3 runs 11 residues. The V and J ends lost 5 bases and 2 bases respectively, with 4 bases between them. Germline V gives CDR1 SGHAT, CDR2 FQNNGV.

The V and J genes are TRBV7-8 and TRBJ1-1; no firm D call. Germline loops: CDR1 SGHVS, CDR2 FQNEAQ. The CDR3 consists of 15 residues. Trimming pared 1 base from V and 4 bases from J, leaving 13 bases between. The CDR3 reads CASSLEYGEGTEAFF. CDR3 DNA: TGTGCCAGCAGCTTAGAGTACGGTGAGGGCACTGAAGCTTTCTTT. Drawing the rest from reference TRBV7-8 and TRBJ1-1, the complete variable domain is GAGVSQSPRYKVAKRGQDVALRCDPISGHVSLFWYQQALGQGPEFLTYFQNEAQLDKSGLPSDRFFAERPEGSVSTLKIQRTQQEDSAVYLCASSLEYGEGTEAFFGQGTRLTVV.

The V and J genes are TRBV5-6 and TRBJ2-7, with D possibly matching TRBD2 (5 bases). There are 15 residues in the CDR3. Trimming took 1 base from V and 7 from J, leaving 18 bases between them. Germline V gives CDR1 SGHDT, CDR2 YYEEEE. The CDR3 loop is CASSLNEGPPGEQYF. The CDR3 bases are TGTGCCAGCAGCTTGAATGAGGGCCCACCGGGGGAGCAGTACTTC.

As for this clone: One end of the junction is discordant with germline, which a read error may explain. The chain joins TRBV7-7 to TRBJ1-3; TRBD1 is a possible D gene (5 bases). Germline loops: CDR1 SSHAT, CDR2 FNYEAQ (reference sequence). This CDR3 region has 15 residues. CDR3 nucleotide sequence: TGTGCTAGCAGCTTAGCGTTGGGGGCTGGAAACACCATATATTTT. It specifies CASSLALGAGNTIYF.

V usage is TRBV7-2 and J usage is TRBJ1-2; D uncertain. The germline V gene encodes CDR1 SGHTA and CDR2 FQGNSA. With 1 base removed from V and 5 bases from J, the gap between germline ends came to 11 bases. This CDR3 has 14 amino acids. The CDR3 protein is CASSLEAALYGYTF. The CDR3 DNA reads TGTGCCAGCAGCTTAGAGGCAGCTCTATATGGCTACACCTTC. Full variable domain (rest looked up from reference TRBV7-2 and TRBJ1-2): GAGVSQSPSNKVTEKGKDVELRCDPISGHTALYWYRQSLGQGLEFLIYFQGNSAPDKSGLPSDRFSAERTGGSVSTLTIQRTQQEDSAVYLCASSLEAALYGYTFGSGTRLTVV.

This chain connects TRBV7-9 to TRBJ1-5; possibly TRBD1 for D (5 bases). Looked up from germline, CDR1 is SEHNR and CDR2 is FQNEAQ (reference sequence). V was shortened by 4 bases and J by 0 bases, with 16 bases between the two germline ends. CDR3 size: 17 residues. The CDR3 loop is CASSSDRQTHSNQPQHF. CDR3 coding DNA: TGTGCCAGCAGCTCAGACAGACAAACCCATAGCAATCAGCCCCAGCATTTT.

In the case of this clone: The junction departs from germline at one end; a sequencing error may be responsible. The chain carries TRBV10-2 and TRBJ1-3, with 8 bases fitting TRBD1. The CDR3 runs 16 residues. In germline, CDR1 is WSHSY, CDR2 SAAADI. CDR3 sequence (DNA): TGCGCCAGCAATGAGAACAGGGGGTCTGGAGGGGACACCATATATTTT. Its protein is CASNENRGSGGDTIYF.

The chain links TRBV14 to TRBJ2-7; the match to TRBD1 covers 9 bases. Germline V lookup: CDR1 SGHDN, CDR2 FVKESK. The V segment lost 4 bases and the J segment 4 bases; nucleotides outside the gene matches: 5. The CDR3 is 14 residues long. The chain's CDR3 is CASSLRDRAYEQYF. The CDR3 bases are TGTGCCAGCAGCCTCCGGGACAGGGCATACGAGCAGTACTTC.

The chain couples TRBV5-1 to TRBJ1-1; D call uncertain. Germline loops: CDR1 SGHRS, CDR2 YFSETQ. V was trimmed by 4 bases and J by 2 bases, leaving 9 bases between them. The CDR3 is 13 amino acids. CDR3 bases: TGCGCCAGCAGCGTAAGGCCTAACACTGAAGCTTTCTTT. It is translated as CASSVRPNTEAFF.

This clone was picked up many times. The CDR3 bases are TGTGCCAGCAGCGTGGACAAGGGGTTCGGCTACACCTTC. Translating it yields CASSVDKGFGYTF. The rearrangement joins TRBV9 to TRBJ1-2; D perhaps matches TRBD1 (5 bases). Germline V lookup: CDR1 SGDLS, CDR2 YYNGEE. The CDR3 covers 13 residues. Trimming shortened V by 2 bases and J by 8 bases, and 13 bases separated the two germline ends.

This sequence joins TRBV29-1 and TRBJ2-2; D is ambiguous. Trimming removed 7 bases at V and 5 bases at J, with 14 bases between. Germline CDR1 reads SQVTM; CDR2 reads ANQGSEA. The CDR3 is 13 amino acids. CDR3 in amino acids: CSAEGSGTGELFF. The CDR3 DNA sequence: TGCAGCGCAGAAGGATCTGGGACCGGGGAGCTGTTTTTT.

DNA for the CDR3: TGTGCCAGCAGACAGCGGACTAGCGGTATTCATACGCAGTATTTT. It codes for CASRQRTSGIHTQYF. This sequence joins TRBV13 and TRBJ2-3, with TRBD2 matching over 10 bases. Germline V gene sequence: CDR1 PRHDT, CDR2 FYEKMQ (reference sequence). The V gene end was trimmed by 6 bases and the J gene end by 7 bases; junction bases not matched to a gene: 10. The CDR3 totals 15 residues.

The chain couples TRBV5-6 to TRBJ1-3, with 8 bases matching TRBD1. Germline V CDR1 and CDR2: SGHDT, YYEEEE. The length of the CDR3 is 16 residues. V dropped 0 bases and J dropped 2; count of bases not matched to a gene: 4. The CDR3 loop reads CASSLGGQGPGNTIYF. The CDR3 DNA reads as TGTGCCAGCAGCTTGGGAGGACAGGGACCTGGAAACACCATATATTTT.

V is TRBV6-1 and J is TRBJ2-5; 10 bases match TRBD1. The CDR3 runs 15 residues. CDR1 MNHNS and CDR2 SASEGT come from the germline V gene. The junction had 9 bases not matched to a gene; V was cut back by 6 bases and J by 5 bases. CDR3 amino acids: CASRTPDRGKETQYF. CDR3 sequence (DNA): TGTGCCAGCAGGACCCCGGACAGGGGGAAGGAGACCCAGTACTTC.